Detailed here is one TCR beta chain. The antigen is undetermined. Survey level was the resolution at which the v3.0 immunoSEQ assay ran. Per-sample targets for sequencing were roughly 40,000-55,000 T-cell genomes. This table comes from immunoSEQ multiplex PCR, and its TCRdb copy is limited to in-frame clones, with some not included. The data contain about 33,000 clones, 70% to 80% of them seen just once; the ten biggest clones take up about 7%. The source of the sample is a study of long-term antiretroviral therapy in people with HIV. Study observations and caveats: Blood specimens, gathered between about 2004 and 2017, were possibly obtained under older ART regimens.

The germline V and J ends were trimmed by 3 bases and 2 bases, with 13 bases remaining between them. The CDR3 sequence is 15 residues long. From germline, CDR1 is SGDLS and CDR2 YYNGEE. The clonotype comes from a woman aged 45-65 years with HIV. The chain is built from TRBV9 and TRBJ2-3; D not certain. The sample here was unsorted PBMCs, taken 2 years after starting antiretroviral therapy. This chain's CDR3 is CASSADPLSTDTQYF. CDR3 sequence (DNA): TGTGCCAGCAGCGCCGACCCCCTATCCACAGATACGCAGTATTTT.